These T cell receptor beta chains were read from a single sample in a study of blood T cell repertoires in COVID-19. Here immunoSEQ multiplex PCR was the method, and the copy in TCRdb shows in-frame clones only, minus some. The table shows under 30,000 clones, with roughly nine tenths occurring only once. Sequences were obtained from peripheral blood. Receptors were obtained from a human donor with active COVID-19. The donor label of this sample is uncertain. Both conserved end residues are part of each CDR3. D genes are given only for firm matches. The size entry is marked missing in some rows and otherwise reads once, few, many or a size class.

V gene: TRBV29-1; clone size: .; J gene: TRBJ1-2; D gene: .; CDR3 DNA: TGCAGCGTTTTCCAGGGACAAATAGGCGGCTACACCTTC; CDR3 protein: CSVFQGQIGGYTF
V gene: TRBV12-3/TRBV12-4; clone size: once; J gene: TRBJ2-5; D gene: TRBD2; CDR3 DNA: TGTGCCAGCAGTGTAAGGCGGGGGGAGACCCAGTACTTC; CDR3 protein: CASSVRRGETQYF
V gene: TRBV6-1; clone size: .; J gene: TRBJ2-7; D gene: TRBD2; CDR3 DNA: TGTGCCAGCAGTGAGGGGACTAGCGGGTACGAGCAGTACTTC; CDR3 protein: CASSEGTSGYEQYF
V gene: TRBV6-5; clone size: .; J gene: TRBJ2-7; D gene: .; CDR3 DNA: TGTGCCAGCAGTTATTCGGCAGGGGGGTACGAGCAGTACTTC; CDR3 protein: CASSYSAGGYEQYF
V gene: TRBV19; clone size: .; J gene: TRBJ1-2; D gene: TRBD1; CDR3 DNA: TGTGCCAGTAGTAAAGGACAGGGGGCGCGGAGTAGCTATGGCTACACCTTC; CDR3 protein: CASSKGQGARSSYGYTF
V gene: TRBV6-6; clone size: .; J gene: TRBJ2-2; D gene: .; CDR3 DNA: TGTGCCAGCAGTTACGGAGAGCGGGTGAACACCGGGGAGCTGTTTTTT; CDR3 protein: CASSYGERVNTGELFF
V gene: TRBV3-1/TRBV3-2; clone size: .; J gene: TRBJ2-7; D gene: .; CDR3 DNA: TGTGCCAGCAGCCAAGATTGGCGGCGGCAGTACTTC; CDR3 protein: CASSQDWRRQYF
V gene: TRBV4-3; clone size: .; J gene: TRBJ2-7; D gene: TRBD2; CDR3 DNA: TGCGCCAGCAGCCAAGATGGGGGGGGGACGGGAGTCCACGAGCAGTACTTC; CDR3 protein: CASSQDGGGTGVHEQYF
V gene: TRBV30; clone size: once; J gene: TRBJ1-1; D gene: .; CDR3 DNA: TGTGCCGGTAGCCACAGGGCGCACAATGAAGCTTTCTTT; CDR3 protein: CAGSHRAHNEAFF
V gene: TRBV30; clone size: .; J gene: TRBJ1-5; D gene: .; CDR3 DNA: TGTGCCTGGACCGGGAACCTTAATCAGCCCCAGCATTTT; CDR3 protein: CAWTGNLNQPQHF
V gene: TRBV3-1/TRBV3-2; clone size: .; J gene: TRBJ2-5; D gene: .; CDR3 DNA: TGTGCCAGCAGCCGCGACAACCAAGAGACCCAGTACTTC; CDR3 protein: CASSRDNQETQYF
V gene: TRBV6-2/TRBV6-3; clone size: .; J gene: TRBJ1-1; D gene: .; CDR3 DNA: TGTGCCAGCAGTTTACGACTAAACACTGAAGCTTTCTTT; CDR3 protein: CASSLRLNTEAFF
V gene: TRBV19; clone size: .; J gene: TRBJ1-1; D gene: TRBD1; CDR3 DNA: TGTGCCAGTAGAGGGGGCGGCACTGAAGCTTTCTTT; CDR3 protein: CASRGGGTEAFF
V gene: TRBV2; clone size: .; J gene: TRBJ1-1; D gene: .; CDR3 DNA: TGTGCCAGCAGTCGGGGTAGGGACACTGAAGCTTTCTTT; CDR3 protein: CASSRGRDTEAFF
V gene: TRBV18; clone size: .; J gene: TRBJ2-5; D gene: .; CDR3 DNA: TGTGCCAGCTCACCACAGGGGTTAGAGACCCAGTACTTC; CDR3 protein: CASSPQGLETQYF
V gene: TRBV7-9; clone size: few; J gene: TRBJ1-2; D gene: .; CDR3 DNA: TGTGCCAGCAGCCAGGGAACCGGGTTGAACAGCTATGGCTACACCTTC; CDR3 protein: CASSQGTGLNSYGYTF
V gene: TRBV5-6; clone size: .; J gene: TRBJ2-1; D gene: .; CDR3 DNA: TGTGCCAGCAGCTTGACAGGATCGGACAATGAGCAGTTCTTC; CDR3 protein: CASSLTGSDNEQFF
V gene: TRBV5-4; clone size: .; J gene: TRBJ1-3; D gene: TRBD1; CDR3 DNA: TGTGCCAGCAGCCTGGGGGGGACAGGAGTTGGAAACACCATATATTTT; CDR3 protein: CASSLGGTGVGNTIYF
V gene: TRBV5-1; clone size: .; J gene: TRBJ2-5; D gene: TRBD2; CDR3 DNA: TGCGCCAGCAGCTTCGGTACAGCGGGGGCTGGGGAGACCCAGTACTTC; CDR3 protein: CASSFGTAGAGETQYF
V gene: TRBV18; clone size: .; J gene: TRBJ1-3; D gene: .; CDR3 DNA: TGTGCCAGCTCACCCCGGGCCAGGGACACCATATATTTT; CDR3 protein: CASSPRARDTIYF
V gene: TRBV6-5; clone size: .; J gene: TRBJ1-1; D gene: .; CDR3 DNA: TGTGCCAGCAGTCACCCTGAGTTTAACACTGAAGCTTTCTTT; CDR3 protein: CASSHPEFNTEAFF
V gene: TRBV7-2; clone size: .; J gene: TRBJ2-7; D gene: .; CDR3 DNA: TGTGCCAGCAGCCCGACGGGGAGCTCCTACGAGCAGTACTTC; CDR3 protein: CASSPTGSSYEQYF
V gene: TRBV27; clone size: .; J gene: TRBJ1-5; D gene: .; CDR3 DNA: TGTGCCAGCAGTTCAGGGAATAGCAATCAGCCCCAGCATTTT; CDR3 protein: CASSSGNSNQPQHF
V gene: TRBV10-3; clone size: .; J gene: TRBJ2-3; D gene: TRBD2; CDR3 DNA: TGTGCCATCAGGACTGACCCGGGAGGGGATACGCAGTATTTT; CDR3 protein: CAIRTDPGGDTQYF
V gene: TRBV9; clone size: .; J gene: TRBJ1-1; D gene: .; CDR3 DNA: TGTGCCAGCAGCGTAGTCGGGGACACTGAAGCTTTCTTT; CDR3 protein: CASSVVGDTEAFF
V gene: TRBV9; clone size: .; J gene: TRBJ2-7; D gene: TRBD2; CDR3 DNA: TGTGCCAGCAGCGTGGGGACTAGAGGGTACGAGCAGTACTTC; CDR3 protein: CASSVGTRGYEQYF
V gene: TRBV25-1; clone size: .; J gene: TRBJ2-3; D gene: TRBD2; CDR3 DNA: TGTGCCAGCAGGAAGGCTAGCGGGGCCCCCGGGGATACGCAGTATTTT; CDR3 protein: CASRKASGAPGDTQYF
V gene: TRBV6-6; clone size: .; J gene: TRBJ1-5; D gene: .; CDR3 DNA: TGTGCCAGCCGTCGGTTTGGACTCATTAGCAATCAGCCCCAGCATTTT; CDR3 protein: CASRRFGLISNQPQHF
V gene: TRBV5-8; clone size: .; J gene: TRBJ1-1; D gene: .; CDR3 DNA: TGTGCCAGCAGCTTTAGGGGACAATCAGGGGCTGAAGCTTTCTTT; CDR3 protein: CASSFRGQSGAEAFF
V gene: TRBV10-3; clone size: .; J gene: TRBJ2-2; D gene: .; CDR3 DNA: TGTGCCATCAGTGAGACTAGGGACACCGGGGAGCTGTTTTTT; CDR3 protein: CAISETRDTGELFF
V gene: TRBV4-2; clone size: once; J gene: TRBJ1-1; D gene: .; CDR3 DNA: TGTGCCAGCAGCCAAGATCTCAGGGAAGCTTTCTTT; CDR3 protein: CASSQDLREAFF
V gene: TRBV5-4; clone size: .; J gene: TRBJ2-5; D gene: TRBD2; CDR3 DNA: TGTGCCAGCAGCAGGGACGCTAGCGGGGAAGAGACCCAGTACTTC; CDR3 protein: CASSRDASGEETQYF
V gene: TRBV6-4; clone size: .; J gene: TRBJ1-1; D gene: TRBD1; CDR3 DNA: TGTGCCACCGCGGACAGGGGGAACACTGAAGCTTTCTTT; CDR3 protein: CATADRGNTEAFF
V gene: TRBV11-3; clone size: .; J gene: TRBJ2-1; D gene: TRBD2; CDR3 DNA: TGTGCCAGCAGCCCCGCACGGGGGAGGGAGGCCAATGAGCAGTTCTTC; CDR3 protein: CASSPARGREANEQFF
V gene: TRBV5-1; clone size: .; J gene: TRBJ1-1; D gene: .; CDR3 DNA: TGCGCCAGCAGCTTGGAGGGCAGGGGCCACACTGAAGCTTTCTTT; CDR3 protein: CASSLEGRGHTEAFF
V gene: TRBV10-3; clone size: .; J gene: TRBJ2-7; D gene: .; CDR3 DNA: TGTGCCATCACGGGGGACTTAAGATACGAGCAGTACTTC; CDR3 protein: CAITGDLRYEQYF
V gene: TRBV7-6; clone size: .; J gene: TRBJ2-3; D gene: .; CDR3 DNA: TGTGCCAGCAGCCCCTGGGGCGCCTCTCGAGATACGCAGTATTTT; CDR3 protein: CASSPWGASRDTQYF
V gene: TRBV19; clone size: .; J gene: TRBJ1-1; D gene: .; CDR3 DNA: TGTGCCAGCCAGATGAACACTGAAGCTTTCTTT; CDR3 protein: CASQMNTEAFF
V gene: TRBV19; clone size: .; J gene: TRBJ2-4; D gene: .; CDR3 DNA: TGTGCCAGTAGTATCGGGACCACCGGAGGGCTAAACATTCAGTACTTC; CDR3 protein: CASSIGTTGGLNIQYF
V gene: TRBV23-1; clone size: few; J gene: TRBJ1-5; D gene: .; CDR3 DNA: TGCGCCAGCACTAAATTCTCCCATAGCAATCAGCCCCAGCATTTT; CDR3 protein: CASTKFSHSNQPQHF
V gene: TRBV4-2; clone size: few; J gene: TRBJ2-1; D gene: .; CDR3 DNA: TGTGCCAGCAGCCGTGGAGGCGGGGTAGCTGGTGAGCAGTTCTTC; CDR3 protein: CASSRGGGVAGEQFF
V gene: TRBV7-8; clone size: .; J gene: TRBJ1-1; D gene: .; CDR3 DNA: TGTGCCAGCAGCTTAGTCACCAGAGGAGTGGCTGAAGCTTTCTTT; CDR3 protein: CASSLVTRGVAEAFF
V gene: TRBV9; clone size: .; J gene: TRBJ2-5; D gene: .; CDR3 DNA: TGTGCCAGCAGCGTAATTGCCGGGTCCCCACAAGAGACCCAGTACTTC; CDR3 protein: CASSVIAGSPQETQYF